Each of the 21 T cell receptor beta chains below was sequenced from the same sample in a study of beta chain features in type 1 diabetes. The authors reverse transcribed all of the isolated RNA, so sequencing captured expressed TCRB transcripts. TCRdb keeps only in-frame clones here, not all; method: immunoSEQ multiplex PCR. Among around 53,000 clones listed, around 60% were seen once. Findings and caveats of the study: Researchers report that Type 1 diabetes patients had moderately but significantly shorter TCRB CDR3s across all four CD4+ subsets.

These receptors' antigens are unknown. What was sequenced was stem cell memory CD4+ T cells from blood. These receptors were collected from a woman aged 25 to 45 with type 1 diabetes.

The chain joins TRBV7-8 to TRBJ2-7; 8 bases fit TRBD2. Germline CDR1 reads SGHVS; CDR2 reads FQNEAQ. The J segment lost 6 bases and the V segment lost 5 bases, leaving 15 bases of the junction unmatched. This CDR3 spans 16 amino acids. In DNA form, the CDR3 reads TGTGCCAGCAGCGCCCTCGTTTCCAAGCGGGAGAGCGAGCAGTACTTC. Its translation is CASSALVSKRESEQYF. Filled out from reference TRBV7-8 and TRBJ2-7, the complete variable domain reads GAGVSQSPRYKVAKRGQDVALRCDPISGHVSLFWYQQALGQGPEFLTYFQNEAQLDKSGLPSDRFFAERPEGSVSTLKIQRTQQEDSAVYLCASSALVSKRESEQYFGPGTRLTVT.

V gene TRBV10-3 combines with J gene TRBJ1-5, with 11 bases fitting TRBD1. With 6 bases clipped from V and 7 bases from J, the junction kept 8 bases outside the gene matches. From germline, CDR1 is ENHRY and CDR2 SYGVKD. There are 15 residues in the CDR3. The CDR3 region is CAISRGQGEDQPQHF. In DNA form, the CDR3 reads TGTGCCATCAGCCGGGGACAGGGGGAGGACCAGCCCCAGCATTTT.

The CDR3 loop reads CASSSGGTYEQYF. DNA of the CDR3: TGTGCCAGCAGTTCAGGAGGAACCTACGAGCAGTACTTC. The chain joins TRBV28 to TRBJ2-7, with TRBD2 as a possible D gene (5 bases). Germline values: CDR1 MDHEN, CDR2 SYDVKM. Trimming left V 4 bases short and J 2 bases short, with 9 bases between. CDR3 length: 13 residues.

This chain connects TRBV9 to TRBJ1-1; D gene ambiguous. This CDR3 is built from 14 residues. Germline CDR1 SGDLS, CDR2 YYNGEE. Trimming pared 0 bases from V and 1 base from J, leaving 7 bases between. CDR3 in amino acids: CASSVGPGNTEAFF. The CDR3 DNA follows: TGTGCCAGCAGCGTAGGTCCGGGGAACACTGAAGCTTTCTTT.

This sequence joins TRBV28 and TRBJ2-1; TRBD2 matches 12 bases. CDR1 and CDR2 (germline): MDHEN, SYDVKM. The CDR3 totals 15 residues. V lost 7 bases, J lost 6 bases, and 7 bases stayed unmatched. The CDR3 is CASNSGLAGPNEQFF. CDR3 in DNA: TGTGCCAGCAACTCGGGACTAGCGGGCCCCAATGAGCAGTTCTTC.

J is TRBJ1-2 and V is TRBV29-1; D ambiguous. The CDR3 contains 12 residues. Germline assignment: CDR1 SQVTM and CDR2 ANQGSEA. The ends were cut back, 5 bases at V and 4 bases at J, with 11 bases in the middle. CDR3 in amino acids: CSVLGVVYGYTF. The CDR3 DNA is TGCAGCGTTCTAGGCGTTGTCTATGGCTACACCTTC.

The V and J genes are TRBV6-5 and TRBJ2-7, with D unresolved. Germline-derived CDR1 and CDR2 are MNHEY and SVGAGI. The CDR3 loop spans 11 amino acids. With 6 bases removed from V and 1 base from J, the gap between germline ends came to 4 bases. The CDR3 loop is CASRSSYEQYF. Written as DNA, the CDR3 is TGTGCCAGCAGGTCATCCTACGAGCAGTACTTC.

This chain connects TRBV5-1 to TRBJ2-3; D possibly corresponds to TRBD1 (6 bases). CDR1 and CDR2 (germline): SGHRS, YFSETQ. Trimming removed 4 bases at V and 1 base at J, with 10 bases between. CDR3 size: 14 residues. CDR3 sequence (DNA): TGCGCCAGCAGCGGCGGACAGCGCACAGATACGCAGTATTTT. It encodes CASSGGQRTDTQYF.

V gene TRBV11-3 combines with J gene TRBJ2-2; tentatively, D is TRBD2 (6 bases). This CDR3 contains 13 residues. In germline, CDR1 is SGHNT, CDR2 YENEEA. V was cut by 7 bases and J by 1 base, with 7 bases left in between. In DNA, the CDR3 is TGTGCCAGCACCGGGGGGAACACCGGGGAGCTGTTTTTT. It yields the protein CASTGGNTGELFF. The entire variable domain, with the rest obtained from reference TRBV11-3 and TRBJ2-2, is as follows: EAGVVQSPRYKIIEKKQPVAFWCNPISGHNTLYWYLQNLGQGPELLIRYENEEAVDDSQLPKDRFSAERLKGVDSTLKIQPAELGDSAVYLCASTGGNTGELFFGEGSRLTVL.

There are a few counts of this clone. The rearrangement uses TRBV14 and TRBJ2-2; D is unclear. The CDR3 covers 13 residues. CDR1 is SGHDN and CDR2 is FVKESK in the germline V gene. Trimming stripped 4 bases from V and 1 base from J, with 4 bases between. The CDR3 DNA sequence: TGTGCCAGCAGCCGAGTGAACACCGGGGAGCTGTTTTTT. It codes for CASSRVNTGELFF.

This clone has a handful of counts. The chain's CDR3 is CASSLRAGGTDTQYF. DNA of the CDR3: TGTGCCAGCAGCTTGCGAGCGGGAGGGACAGATACGCAGTATTTT. The chain has TRBV5-4 and TRBJ2-3, with 10 nucleotides matching TRBD2. V shed 1 base, J shed 3 bases, and the junction held 2 bases outside the gene matches. Germline values: CDR1 SGHNT, CDR2 YYREEE (reference sequence). This CDR3 is built from 15 residues.

This chain joins TRBV10-1 and TRBJ2-2; no clear D gene. Germline loops: CDR1 WNHNN, CDR2 SYGVQD (reference sequence). This CDR3 has 12 residues. Trimming removed 3 bases at V and 6 bases at J, with 5 bases between. The CDR3 nucleotides are TGCGCCAGCAGTGACTATCCCGGGGAGCTGTTTTTT. Translating gives CASSDYPGELFF.

The CDR3 nucleotides are TGCGCCAGCAGCTTGGACGGGACAGGAGCTTTCTTT. Amino acid sequence: CASSLDGTGAFF. The V gene is TRBV5-1, the J gene TRBJ1-1; 8 bases agree with TRBD1. The germline V gene has CDR1 SGHRS and CDR2 YFSETQ. J gave up 10 bases and V 0 bases, and 2 bases lay outside the gene matches. This CDR3 has 12 amino acids.

The CDR3 here is CASSEGLAPGGEQFF. CDR3 bases: TGTGCCAGCAGTGAAGGCCTAGCACCGGGGGGTGAGCAGTTCTTC. The J gene is TRBJ2-1, the V gene TRBV2, with 7 bases lining up with TRBD2. The ends lost 1 base at V and 9 bases at J; junction bases unmatched: 9. The germline gives CDR1 SNHLY, CDR2 FYNNEI. There are 15 residues in the CDR3.

This clone was observed a single time. For the CDR3, the DNA is TGTGCCAGCTCACCTCCAAATCAGAACACTGAAGCTTTCTTT. Protein sequence: CASSPPNQNTEAFF. The gene calls are TRBV18 and TRBJ1-1; no reliable D call. The CDR3 sequence is 14 residues long. Germline V gene lookup returns CDR1 KGHSH and CDR2 LQKENI. The V end was cut by 3 bases, the J end by 1 base, with 9 bases between. The whole variable domain, filled in from reference TRBV18 and TRBJ1-1, reads NAGVMQNPRHLVRRRGQEARLRCSPMKGHSHVYWYRQLPEEGLKFMVYLQKENIIDESGMPKERFSAEFPKEGPSILRIQQVVRGDSAAYFCASSPPNQNTEAFFGQGTRLTVV.

The V and J genes are TRBV7-8 and TRBJ2-6, with D perhaps TRBD1 (5 bases). The V gene's germline CDR1 is SGHVS and CDR2 FQNEAQ. The CDR3 contains 15 residues. The V and J ends lost 1 base and 2 bases respectively, with 6 bases between them. The CDR3 nucleotides read TGTGCCAGCAGCTTAGTCAGGGCTGGGGCCAACGTCCTGACTTTC. It specifies CASSLVRAGANVLTF.

The chain combines TRBV7-9 with TRBJ2-3, with TRBD1 as a possible D gene (6 bases). CDR1 is SEHNR and CDR2 is FQNEAQ in the germline V gene (reference sequence). This CDR3 comprises 15 residues. V lost 7 bases, J lost 7 bases, and 21 bases lay in between. The CDR3 nucleotides read TGTGCCAGCAACTCTTTAGGGGACACCTCAAATACGCAGTATTTT. Translation: CASNSLGDTSNTQYF.

The V and J genes are TRBV29-1 and TRBJ2-7; 7 positions agree with TRBD1. This CDR3 comprises 12 residues. V shed 7 bases and J 7 bases; nucleotides not matched to a gene: 10. The germline CDR1 and CDR2 sequences are SQVTM and ANQGSEA. CDR3 in amino acids: CSARQGSWEQYF. The CDR3 DNA is TGCAGCGCTCGACAGGGATCTTGGGAGCAGTACTTC.

The CDR3 spells CASSLGTSTDTQYF. Written as DNA, the CDR3 is TGCGCCAGCAGCTTGGGAACTAGCACAGATACGCAGTATTTT. The chain combines TRBV5-1 with TRBJ2-3; D gene uncertain. Germline V gene sequence: CDR1 SGHRS, CDR2 YFSETQ. The V end lost 0 bases, the J end lost 0 bases, and 5 bases lay between the germline ends. This CDR3 has 14 amino acids.

This chain connects TRBV28 to TRBJ2-7, with TRBD2 identical over 12 bases. The trim removed 6 bases at V and 3 bases at J, leaving 6 bases unmatched. CDR1 is MDHEN, CDR2 SYDVKM, per germline. The CDR3 extends over 15 amino acids. For the CDR3, the DNA is TGTGCCAGCAGCCCAGGACTAGCGGGAATCTACGAGCAGTACTTC. Translated: CASSPGLAGIYEQYF.

CDR3 sequence: CASSLLAGLNEQFF. As DNA, the CDR3 is TGTGCCAGCAGCTTGTTAGCGGGATTGAATGAGCAGTTCTTC. This chain joins TRBV5-4 and TRBJ2-1; 8 bases are a match to TRBD2. Trimming took 1 base from V and 7 from J; bases not matched to a gene: 4. This CDR3 is built from 14 residues. The germline V gene encodes CDR1 SGHNT and CDR2 YYREEE (reference sequence). Drawing the rest from reference TRBV5-4 and TRBJ2-1, the complete variable domain is ETGVTQSPTHLIKTRGQQVTLRCSSQSGHNTVSWYQQALGQGPQFIFQYYREEENGRGNFPPRFSGLQFPNYSSELNVNALELDDSALYLCASSLLAGLNEQFFGPGTRLTVL.